The clone carrying this T cell receptor (beta chain) came up a few times. Via MiXCR, TCRdb re-called the RT-PCR reads, giving one row per CDR3 protein. The table lists about a million distinct CDR3 sequences, 18% of them singletons. The sample originates from a study of patients and donors after allogeneic stem cell transplantation. Germline loops: CDR1 KGHSH, CDR2 LQKENI. After removal of 6 bases from V and 8 bases from J, the junction contained 10 bases not matched to a gene. The CDR3 has 16 residues. The chain recombines TRBV18 with TRBJ2-1; 13 bases match TRBD2. The sequenced sample was blood, either unsorted or a sorted T cell fraction (not recorded which). The receptor was isolated from a human donor who was either an allogeneic HSCT recipient or a stem cell or donor lymphocyte infusion donor (not recorded which). It is not recorded whose cells these are; they may come from a transplant donor. The CDR3 sequence is CASSPTSGRSWHEQFF. CDR3 DNA: TGTGCCAGCTCCCCGACTAGCGGGAGGTCCTGGCATGAGCAGTTCTTC.